These 10 T cell receptor beta chains share one sample of origin, sequenced in a study of blood T cell repertoires in COVID-19. Method: immunoSEQ multiplex PCR; TCRdb's copy keeps in-frame clones and lacks some. This table holds 130,000 or so clones, roughly 86% found once. The specimen sequenced was peripheral blood. These receptors originate from a woman in her seventies with COVID-19, enrolled during active disease.

V gene TRBV11-2 combines with J gene TRBJ2-6; D perhaps matches TRBD2 (6 bases). The CDR3 sequence is 15 residues long. CDR1 and CDR2 (germline): SGHAT, FQNNGV. V dropped 11 bases and J dropped 0 bases, with 14 bases sitting between them. CDR3 loop: CAGGTGLSGANVLTF. The CDR3 nucleotides are TGTGCCGGGGGGACCGGCCTCTCTGGGGCCAACGTCCTGACTTTC. The whole variable domain, remainder taken from reference TRBV11-2 and TRBJ2-6, is EAGVAQSPRYKIIEKRQSVAFWCNPISGHATLYWYQQILGQGPKLLIQFQNNGVVDDSQLPKDRFSAERLKGVDSTLKIQPAKLEDSAVYLCAGGTGLSGANVLTFGAGSRLTVL.

This chain uses TRBV5-4 with TRBJ2-6; possible D gene TRBD1, 5 bases. In germline, CDR1 is SGHNT, CDR2 YYREEE (reference sequence). V lost 4 bases and J lost 8, with 10 bases in between. The CDR3 is 13 amino acids. The CDR3, as DNA: TGTGCCAGCAGCCTGGGGCGGACCAACGTCCTGACTTTC. It translates to CASSLGRTNVLTF.

The chain is built from TRBV5-6 and TRBJ1-6; 7 nucleotides align to TRBD1. The CDR3 loop spans 18 amino acids. CDR1 is SGHDT and CDR2 is YYEEEE in the germline V gene. Trimming removed 3 bases from V and 8 bases from J; junction bases left unmatched: 17. The CDR3 coding sequence is TGTGCCAGCAGCTACCGGGACAGTTTTTATATTTACTATTCACCCCTCCACTTT. The encoded protein is CASSYRDSFYIYYSPLHF.

This chain uses TRBV11-2 with TRBJ2-2; D is ambiguous. Per the germline V gene, CDR1 is SGHAT and CDR2 is FQNNGV. V was shortened by 8 bases and J by 8 bases, with 18 bases between the two germline ends. CDR3 size: 14 residues. The CDR3 is CASFPLGSVGELFF. The CDR3 DNA follows: TGTGCCAGCTTCCCACTGGGCAGTGTGGGGGAGCTGTTTTTT.

CDR3 DNA: TGTGCCAGCAGTGACGGACAGGGGGCGATTGAAGCTTTCTTT. This encodes CASSDGQGAIEAFF. The J gene is TRBJ1-1, the V gene TRBV6-1; 11 bases line up with TRBD1. Germline V gene lookup returns CDR1 MNHNS and CDR2 SASEGT. V dropped 3 bases and J dropped 7; count of bases not matched to a gene: 4. The length of the CDR3 is 14 residues.

The J gene is TRBJ1-6, the V gene TRBV5-8; a weak D match, TRBD1 (5 bases). V lost 4 bases, J lost 2 bases, and 19 bases lay in between. CDR3 length: 18 amino acids. Germline CDR1 SGHTS, CDR2 YDEGEE. In DNA form, the CDR3 reads TGTGCCAGCAGCCGGGTGATCGCAACAGGACCCTATAATTCACCCCTCCACTTT. Protein product: CASSRVIATGPYNSPLHF.

The J gene is TRBJ2-3, the V gene TRBV2; D is unresolved. V gave up 4 bases and J gave up 2 bases, with 13 bases separating them. The CDR3 sequence is 15 residues long. Per germline, CDR1 SNHLY and CDR2 FYNNEI. CDR3 region: CASSGGVSLTDTQYF. Here the CDR3 DNA reads TGTGCCAGCAGTGGAGGAGTGAGTCTCACAGATACGCAGTATTTT. The full variable domain, its missing parts supplied by reference TRBV2 and TRBJ2-3, is EPEVTQTPSHQVTQMGQEVILRCVPISNHLYFYWYRQILGQKVEFLVSFYNNEISEKSEIFDDQFSVERPDGSNFTLKIRSTKLEDSAMYFCASSGGVSLTDTQYFGPGTRLTVL.

The CDR3 DNA follows: TGTGCCAGCAGCCCGGGACAGGACTATGGCTACACCTTC. Its translation: CASSPGQDYGYTF. The chain uses TRBV27 and TRBJ1-2; 8 bases match TRBD1. V trimming: 6 bases; J trimming: 3 bases; junction bases outside the gene matches: 3. There are 13 residues in the CDR3. The germline V gene has CDR1 MNHEY and CDR2 SMNVEV (reference sequence).

The rearrangement uses TRBV4-1 and TRBJ2-5; a weak D match, TRBD1 (6 bases). V was clipped by 7 bases and J by 5 bases, with 23 bases between them. CDR3 length: 16 residues. CDR1 MGHRA and CDR2 YSYEKL come from the germline V gene. CDR3 in amino acids: CASTPGASQLEETQYF. CDR3 sequence (DNA): TGCGCCAGCACCCCAGGGGCTAGCCAATTAGAGGAGACCCAGTACTTC.

The chain couples TRBV28 to TRBJ2-1; D is perhaps TRBD1 (5 bases). The CDR3 spans 16 residues. Per the germline V gene, CDR1 is MDHEN and CDR2 is SYDVKM. V shed 3 bases and J shed 4 bases, with 16 bases lying between them. In nucleotides, the CDR3 is TGTGCCAGCAGTTTGACTGGGGCGGTTAATTACAATGAGCAGTTCTTC. Encoded protein: CASSLTGAVNYNEQFF.